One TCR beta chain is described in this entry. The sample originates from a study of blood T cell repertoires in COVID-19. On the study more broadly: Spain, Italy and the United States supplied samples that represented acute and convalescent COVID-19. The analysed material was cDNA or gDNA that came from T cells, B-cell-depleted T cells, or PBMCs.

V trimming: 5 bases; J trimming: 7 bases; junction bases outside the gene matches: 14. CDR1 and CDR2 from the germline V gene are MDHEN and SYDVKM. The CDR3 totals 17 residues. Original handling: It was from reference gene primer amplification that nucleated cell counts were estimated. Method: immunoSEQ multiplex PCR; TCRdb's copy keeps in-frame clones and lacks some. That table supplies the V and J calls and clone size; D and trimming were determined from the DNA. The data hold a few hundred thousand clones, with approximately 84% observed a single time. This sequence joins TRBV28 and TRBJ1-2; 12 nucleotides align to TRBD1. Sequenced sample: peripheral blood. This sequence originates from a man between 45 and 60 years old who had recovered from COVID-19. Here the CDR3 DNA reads TGTGCCAGCAGTCTCTCCGGGACAGGGGGCTCCCTGGGTGGCTACACCTTC. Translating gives CASSLSGTGGSLGGYTF.